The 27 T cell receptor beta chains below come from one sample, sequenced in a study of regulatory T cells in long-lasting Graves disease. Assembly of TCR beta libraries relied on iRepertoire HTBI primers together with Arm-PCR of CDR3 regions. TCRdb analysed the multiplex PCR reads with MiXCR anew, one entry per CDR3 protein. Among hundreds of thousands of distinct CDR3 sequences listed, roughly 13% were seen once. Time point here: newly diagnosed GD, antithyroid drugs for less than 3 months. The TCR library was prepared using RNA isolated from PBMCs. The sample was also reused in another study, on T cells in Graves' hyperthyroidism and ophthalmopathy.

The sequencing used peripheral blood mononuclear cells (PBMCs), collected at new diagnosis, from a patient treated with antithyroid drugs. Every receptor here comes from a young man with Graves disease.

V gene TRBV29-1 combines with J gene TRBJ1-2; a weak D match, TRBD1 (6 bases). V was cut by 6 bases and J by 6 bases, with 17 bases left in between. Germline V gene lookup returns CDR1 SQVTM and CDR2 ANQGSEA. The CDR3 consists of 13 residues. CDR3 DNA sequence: TGCAGCGTCACCCCCCAGGGGCCCCATGGCTACACCTTC. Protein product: CSVTPQGPHGYTF.

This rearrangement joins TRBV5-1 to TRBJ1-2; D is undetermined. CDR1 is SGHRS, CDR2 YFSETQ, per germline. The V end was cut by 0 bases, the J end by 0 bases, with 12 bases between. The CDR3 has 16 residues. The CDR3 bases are TGCGCCAGCAGCTTGGATCGGGTGCCAGCTAACTATGGCTACACCTTC. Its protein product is CASSLDRVPANYGYTF.

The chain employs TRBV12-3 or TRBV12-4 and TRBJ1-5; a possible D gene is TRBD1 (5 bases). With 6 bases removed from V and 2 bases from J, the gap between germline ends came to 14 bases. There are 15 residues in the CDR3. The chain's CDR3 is CASSPSGLGNQPQHF. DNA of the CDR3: TGTGCCAGCAGCCCCTCAGGGTTAGGCAATCAGCCCCAGCATTTT.

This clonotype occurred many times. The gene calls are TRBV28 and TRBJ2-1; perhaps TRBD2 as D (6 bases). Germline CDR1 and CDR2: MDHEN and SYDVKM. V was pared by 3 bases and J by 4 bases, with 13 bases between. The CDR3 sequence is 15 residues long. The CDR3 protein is CASSFPGLSYNEQFF. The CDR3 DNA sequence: TGTGCCAGCAGTTTCCCCGGACTATCTTACAATGAGCAGTTCTTC.

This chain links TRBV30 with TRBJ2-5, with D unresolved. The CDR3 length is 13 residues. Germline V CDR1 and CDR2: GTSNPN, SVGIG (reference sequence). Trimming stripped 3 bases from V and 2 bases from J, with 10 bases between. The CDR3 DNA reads TGTGCCTGGAGGGGTCCCGGGCAAGAGACCCAGTACTTC. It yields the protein CAWRGPGQETQYF.

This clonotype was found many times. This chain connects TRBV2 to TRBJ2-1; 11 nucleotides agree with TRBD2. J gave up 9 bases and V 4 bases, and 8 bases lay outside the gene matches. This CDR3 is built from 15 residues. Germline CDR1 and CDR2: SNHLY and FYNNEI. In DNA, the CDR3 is TGTGCCAGCAGTGTTGGGACTAGCGGCCCTATTGAGCAGTTCTTC. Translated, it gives CASSVGTSGPIEQFF.

The CDR3 sequence is CASSLAYVQGENSPLHF. The CDR3, as DNA: TGTGCCAGCAGCTTAGCTTACGTACAGGGAGAGAATTCACCCCTCCACTTT. The chain is built from TRBV7-2 and TRBJ1-6; D possibly corresponds to TRBD1 (6 bases). Germline V gene sequence: CDR1 SGHTA, CDR2 FQGNSA. V was shortened by 0 bases and J by 7 bases, with 16 bases between the two germline ends. The CDR3 runs 17 residues.

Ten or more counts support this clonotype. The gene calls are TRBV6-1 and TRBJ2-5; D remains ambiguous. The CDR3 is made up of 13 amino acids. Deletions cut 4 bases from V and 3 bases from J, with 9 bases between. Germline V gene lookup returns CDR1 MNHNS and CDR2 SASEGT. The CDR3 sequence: CASSAGLEETQYF. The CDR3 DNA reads TGTGCCAGCAGTGCTGGCCTAGAAGAGACCCAGTACTTC.

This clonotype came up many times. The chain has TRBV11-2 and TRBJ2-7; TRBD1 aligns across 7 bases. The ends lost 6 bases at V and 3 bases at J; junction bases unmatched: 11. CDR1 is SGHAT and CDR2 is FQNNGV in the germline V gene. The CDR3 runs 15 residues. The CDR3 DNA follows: TGTGCCAGCAGTCATCCTAACAGGGGAGACTACGAGCAGTACTTC. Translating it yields CASSHPNRGDYEQYF.

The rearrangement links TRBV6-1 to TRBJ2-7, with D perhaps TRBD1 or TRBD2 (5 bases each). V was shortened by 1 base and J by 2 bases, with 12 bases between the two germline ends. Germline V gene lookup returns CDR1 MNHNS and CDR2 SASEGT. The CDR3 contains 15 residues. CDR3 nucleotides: TGTGCCAGCAGTGAAGTTGGGGGAGCTACCTACGAGCAGTACTTC. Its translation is CASSEVGGATYEQYF.

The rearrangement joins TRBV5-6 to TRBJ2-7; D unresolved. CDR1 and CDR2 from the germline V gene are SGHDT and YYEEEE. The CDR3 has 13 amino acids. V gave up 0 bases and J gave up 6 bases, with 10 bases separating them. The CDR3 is CASSLGRSREQYF. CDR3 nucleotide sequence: TGTGCCAGCAGCTTGGGAAGGAGTCGCGAGCAGTACTTC.

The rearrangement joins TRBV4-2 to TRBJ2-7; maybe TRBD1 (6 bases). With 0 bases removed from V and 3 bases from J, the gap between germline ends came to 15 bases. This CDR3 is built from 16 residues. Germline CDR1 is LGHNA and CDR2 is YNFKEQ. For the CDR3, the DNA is TGTGCCAGCAGCCAAGAGATCTGGCAGGGGATCTACGAGCAGTACTTC. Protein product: CASSQEIWQGIYEQYF.

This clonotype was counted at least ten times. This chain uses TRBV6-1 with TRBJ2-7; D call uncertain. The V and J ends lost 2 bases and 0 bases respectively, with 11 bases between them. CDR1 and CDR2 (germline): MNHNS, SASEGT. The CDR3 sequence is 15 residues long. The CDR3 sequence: CASSELDRRSYEQYF. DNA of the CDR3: TGTGCCAGCAGTGAACTGGACCGACGCTCCTACGAGCAGTACTTC.

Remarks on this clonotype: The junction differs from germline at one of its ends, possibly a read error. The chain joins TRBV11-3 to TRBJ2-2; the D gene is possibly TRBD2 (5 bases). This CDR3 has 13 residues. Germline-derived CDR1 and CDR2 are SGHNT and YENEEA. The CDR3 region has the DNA TGTGCCAGCAGCATAGAGAGGGCCTGGGAGCTGTTTTTT. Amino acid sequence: CASSIERAWELFF.

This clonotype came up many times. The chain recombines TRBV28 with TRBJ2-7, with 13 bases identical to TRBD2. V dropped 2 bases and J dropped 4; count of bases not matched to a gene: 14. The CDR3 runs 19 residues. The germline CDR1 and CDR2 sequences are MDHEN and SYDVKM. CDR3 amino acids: CASSLRTEGLGLAGYEQYF. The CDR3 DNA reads TGTGCCAGCAGTTTAAGAACGGAGGGTTTGGGACTAGCGGGATACGAGCAGTACTTC.

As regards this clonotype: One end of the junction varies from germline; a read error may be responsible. CDR3 bases: TGTGCCAGCACCTTGGACAGGTACTACGAGCAGTACTTC. As protein: CASTLDRYYEQYF. The chain employs TRBV5-5 and TRBJ2-7; the match to TRBD1 covers 7 bases. This CDR3 is built from 13 residues. Germline V gives CDR1 SGHKS, CDR2 YYEKEE (reference sequence).

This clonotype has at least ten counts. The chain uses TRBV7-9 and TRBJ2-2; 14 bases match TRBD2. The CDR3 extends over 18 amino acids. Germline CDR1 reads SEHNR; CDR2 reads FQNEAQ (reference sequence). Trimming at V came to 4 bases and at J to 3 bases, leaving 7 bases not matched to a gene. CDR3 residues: CASSSETSGRDDTGELFF. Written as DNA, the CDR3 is TGTGCCAGCAGCTCAGAGACTAGCGGGAGGGACGACACCGGGGAGCTGTTTTTT.

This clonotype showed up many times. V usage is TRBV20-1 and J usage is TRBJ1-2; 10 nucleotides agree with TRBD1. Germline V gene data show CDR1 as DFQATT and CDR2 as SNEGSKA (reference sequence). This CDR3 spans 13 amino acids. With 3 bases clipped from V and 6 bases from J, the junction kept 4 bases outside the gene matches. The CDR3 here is CSASDRGPDGYTF. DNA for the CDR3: TGCAGTGCTAGCGACAGGGGGCCCGATGGCTACACCTTC.

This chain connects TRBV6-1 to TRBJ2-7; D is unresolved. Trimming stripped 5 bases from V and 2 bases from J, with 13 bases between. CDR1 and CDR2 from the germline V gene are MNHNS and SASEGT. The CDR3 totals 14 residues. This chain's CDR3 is CASSKSPETYEQYF. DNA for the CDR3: TGTGCCAGCAGTAAATCCCCAGAGACCTACGAGCAGTACTTC.

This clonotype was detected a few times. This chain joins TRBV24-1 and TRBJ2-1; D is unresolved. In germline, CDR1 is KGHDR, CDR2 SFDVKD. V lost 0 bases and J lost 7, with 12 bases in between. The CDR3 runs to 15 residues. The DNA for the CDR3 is TGTGCCACCAGTGATTTGATAGGAGCCGGTAATGAGCAGTTCTTC. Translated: CATSDLIGAGNEQFF.

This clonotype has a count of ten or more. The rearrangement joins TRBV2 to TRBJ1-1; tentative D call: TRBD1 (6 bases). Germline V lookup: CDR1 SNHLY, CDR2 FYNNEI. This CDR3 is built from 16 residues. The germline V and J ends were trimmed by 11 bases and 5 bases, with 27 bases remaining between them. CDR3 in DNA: TGTGCCCGCCGGACGATCATCCCGGGGGGGCGGACTGAAGCTTTCTTT. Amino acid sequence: CARRTIIPGGRTEAFF.

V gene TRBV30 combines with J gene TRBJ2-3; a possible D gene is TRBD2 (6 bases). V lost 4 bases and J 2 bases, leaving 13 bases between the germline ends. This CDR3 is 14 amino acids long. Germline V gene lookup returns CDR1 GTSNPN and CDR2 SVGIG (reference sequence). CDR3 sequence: CAWTFRDFTDTQYF. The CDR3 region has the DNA TGTGCCTGGACTTTTCGGGACTTCACAGATACGCAGTATTTT.

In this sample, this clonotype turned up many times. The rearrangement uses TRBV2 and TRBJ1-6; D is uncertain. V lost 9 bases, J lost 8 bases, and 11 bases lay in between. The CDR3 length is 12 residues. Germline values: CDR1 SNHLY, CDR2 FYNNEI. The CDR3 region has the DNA TGTGCCAGGTCGGCGGGAGATTCACCCCTCCACTTT. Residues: CARSAGDSPLHF.

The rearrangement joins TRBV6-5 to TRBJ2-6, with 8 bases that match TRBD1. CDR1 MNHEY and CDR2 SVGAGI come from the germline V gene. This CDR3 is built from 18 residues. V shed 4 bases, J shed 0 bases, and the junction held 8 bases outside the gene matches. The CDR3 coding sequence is TGTGCCAGCAGTTTACGGGGACAGGCCTCCTCTGGGGCCAACGTCCTGACTTTC. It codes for CASSLRGQASSGANVLTF.

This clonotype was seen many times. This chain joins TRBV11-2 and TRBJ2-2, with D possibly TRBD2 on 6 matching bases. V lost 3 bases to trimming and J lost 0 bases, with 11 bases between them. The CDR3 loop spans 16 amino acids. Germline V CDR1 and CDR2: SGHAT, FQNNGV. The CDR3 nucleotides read TGTGCCAGCAGCTTTAAGGGCGGGGCGAACACCGGGGAGCTGTTTTTT. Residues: CASSFKGGANTGELFF.

CDR3 sequence (DNA): TGTGCCAGCAGCAGATCAACAGGGGCGGAATACGAGCAGTACTTC. The encoded protein is CASSRSTGAEYEQYF. The chain joins TRBV6-1 to TRBJ2-7; TRBD1 matches 7 bases. Germline V gives CDR1 MNHNS, CDR2 SASEGT. The trim removed 6 bases at V and 4 bases at J, leaving 12 bases unmatched. CDR3 size: 15 residues.

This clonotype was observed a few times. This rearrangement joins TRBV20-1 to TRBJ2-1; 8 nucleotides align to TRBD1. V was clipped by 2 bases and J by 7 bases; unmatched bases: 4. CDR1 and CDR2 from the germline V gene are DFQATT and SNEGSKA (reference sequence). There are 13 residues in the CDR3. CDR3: CSARPDRANEQFF. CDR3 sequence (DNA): TGCAGTGCTAGACCGGACAGGGCAAATGAGCAGTTCTTC.